This T cell receptor beta chain was sequenced in a study of shared clonotypes between healthy human individuals. CDR1 is SGHKS, CDR2 YYEKEE, per germline (reference sequence). Trimming removed 4 bases from V and 3 bases from J; junction bases left unmatched: 4. The length of the CDR3 is 15 residues. Profiled with immunoSEQ multiplex PCR; TCRdb holds only in-frame clones, not every one. Of about 490,000 clones in the sample, 70% to 85% were seen once. Material for sequencing was PBMCs. The chain employs TRBV5-5 and TRBJ2-3, with TRBD2 identical over 11 bases. The TCR comes from a woman between 40 and 55 years old in good health. Some clones in this sample may be carry-over from other donors' samples. CDR3 coding DNA: TGTGCCAGCAGCCCCGCTAGCGGGGGGACAGATACGCAGTATTTT. Protein: CASSPASGGTDTQYF.